The sample holds one count of the clone carrying this T cell receptor beta chain. TCR beta CDR3 region amplification was performed from RNA transcripts. The TCR CDR3 was amplified in a first-round RT-PCR using the HTBI primer set. In TCRdb, the multiplex PCR reads were re-called with MiXCR into one record per CDR3 protein. The table lists approximately 430,000 distinct CDR3 sequences, roughly 15% of them singletons. The sample originates from a study of T cells in Graves' hyperthyroidism and ophthalmopathy. Study details: Blood from the periphery was taken at initial diagnosis, before any treatment.

Patients were excluded because of uncontrolled infection, other autoimmune disease, pregnancy or lactation. Fresh peripheral blood, around 10 ml of it, supplied the PBMCs. Germline V gene sequence: CDR1 SGDLS, CDR2 YYNGEE. This CDR3 is built from 15 residues. V was cut by 1 base and J by 1 base, with 11 bases left in between. The TCR sequence derives from a man between 18 and 29 years old with Graves' ophthalmopathy. The sample comprised blood. V gene TRBV9 combines with J gene TRBJ1-2; TRBD1 is a possible D gene (6 bases). Here the CDR3 reads CASSVQGTLNYGYTF. The DNA of the CDR3 is TGTGCCAGCAGCGTACAGGGGACCCTTAACTATGGCTACACCTTC.